These T cell receptor beta chains were read from a single sample in a study of low-dose radiotherapy and immunotherapy resistance in tumors. TCRdb used MiXCR to reprocess the reads, holding one entry per CDR3 protein. This table holds under 70,000 distinct CDR3 sequences, roughly a quarter found once. The input for sequencing was PBMCs, taken before treatment. These receptors were collected from a male donor with prostate cancer. CDR3s include the opening cysteine and the closing phenylalanine or tryptophan. The order of the fields is CDR3 DNA, CDR3 protein, clone size, V gene, D gene, J gene. The D gene is left open where the match is weak. Clone size is given for some rows only: seen once, a few or many times, or a class if the clone is expanded.

TGTGCCAGCCAACGGGGGGGGGGACCGCATCAGCCCCAGCATTTT,CASQRGGGPHQPQHF,.,TRBV27,.,TRBJ1-5
TGTGCCAGCAGTCCGGGACTTCGCGGGCCCACTGAAGCTTTCTTT,CASSPGLRGPTEAFF,many,TRBV28,.,TRBJ1-1
TGTGCCAGCAGGGGTACCGGGACAGGGACGGACGGCTACACCTTC,CASRGTGTGTDGYTF,.,TRBV12-3/TRBV12-4,TRBD1,TRBJ1-2
TGCGCCAGCAGCTTGGGGTCTCCCTACGAGCAGTACTTC,CASSLGSPYEQYF,many,TRBV5-1,.,TRBJ2-7
TGTGCCAGCAGTACACCCAGGGGGCAAGGGACCGGGGAGCTGTTTTTT,CASSTPRGQGTGELFF,.,TRBV6-6,TRBD1,TRBJ2-2
TGTGCCAGCAGCACCCGACTAGCGATTTACAATGAGCAGTTCTTC,CASSTRLAIYNEQFF,many,TRBV9,TRBD2,TRBJ2-1
TGTGCCAGCACCCTCGACAGGACTAATGAAAAACTGTTTTTT,CASTLDRTNEKLFF,many,TRBV28,.,TRBJ1-4
TGCGCCAGCAGCGCCCGCGGGGGGACGAACACCGGGGAGCTGTTTTTT,CASSARGGTNTGELFF,.,TRBV5-1,TRBD2,TRBJ2-2
TGTGCCAGCAGTTTGGGGGCGGACGGAAACACCATATATTTT,CASSLGADGNTIYF,many,TRBV12-3/TRBV12-4,.,TRBJ1-3
TGTGCCAGCAGTCCAGGGAGGACTGAAGCTTTCTTT,CASSPGRTEAFF,.,TRBV27,.,TRBJ1-1
TGTGCCTGGTCCACCGATCTGGGGACTAGCGGGAGGGCCAATGAGCAGTTCTTC,CAWSTDLGTSGRANEQFF,many,TRBV30,TRBD2,TRBJ2-1
TGTGCCACCAGCCAAGGACAGGGGGTCACCTACGAGCAGTACTTC,CATSQGQGVTYEQYF,.,TRBV15,TRBD1,TRBJ2-7
TGTGCCAGCAGTTCCCTTTCGGGGGGGCGGGATGAGCAGTTCTTC,CASSSLSGGRDEQFF,.,TRBV28,TRBD2,TRBJ2-1
TGTGCCACCAGCAGGAGAGCCACCAACACTGAAGCTTTCTTT,CATSRRATNTEAFF,.,TRBV13,.,TRBJ1-1
TGTGCCAGCAGCTTGCCCCGACAGGGGCTGGGCACAGATACGCAGTATTTT,CASSLPRQGLGTDTQYF,many,TRBV7-9,TRBD1,TRBJ2-3
TGTGCCTGGAGTGAGGGTTCCTATGGCTACACCTTC,CAWSEGSYGYTF,many,TRBV30,.,TRBJ1-2
TGTGCCAGCAGCACATTGCGACAGGGTTACAATGAGCAGTTCTTC,CASSTLRQGYNEQFF,.,TRBV5-3,TRBD1,TRBJ2-1
TGTGCCTGGAGTTTTCAGGGTAACTATGGCTACACCTTC,CAWSFQGNYGYTF,many,TRBV30,.,TRBJ1-2
TGTGCCAGCAGCTTCGGGACTAGTACCATTGTACAGTACTTC,CASSFGTSTIVQYF,many,TRBV5-4,TRBD2,TRBJ2-5
TGCAGCGCTGGACAGGGGATCGTAGCTGAAGCTTTCTTT,CSAGQGIVAEAFF,.,TRBV29-1,TRBD1,TRBJ1-1
TGTGCCAGCCTCAGGGGTTCAGCTGGGGCCAACGTCCTGACTTTC,CASLRGSAGANVLTF,.,TRBV27,.,TRBJ2-6
TGCAGTGTTGACGCACTCACAGTAAGGGGAAGAGGTGGCTACACCTTC,CSVDALTVRGRGGYTF,many,TRBV20-1,.,TRBJ1-2